The rows below give T cell receptor beta chains drawn from one sample of a study of technical replicates of blood from several donors. Repertoires were generated with immunoSEQ multiplex PCR, while TCRdb's copy carries only in-frame clones and drops some. This sample has 45,000 to 60,000 clones; 90% to 95% occur once, and the top ten carry approximately 4%. Sample: PBMCs. The receptors were sampled from a human donor in good health. Some clones in this sample may be carry-over from other donors' samples. Both conserved end residues are part of each CDR3. Fields, in order: clone size, V gene, D gene, J gene, CDR3 protein, CDR3 DNA. The D gene is left open where the match is weak. Size tells how often a clone was seen (once, few, many) or the class of an expanded clone, and some rows leave it out.

few	TRBV29-1	NA	TRBJ1-1	CSADFLYTEAFF	TGCAGCGCCGACTTCTTGTACACTGAAGCTTTCTTT
NA	TRBV6-5	NA	TRBJ2-6	CASRGRVSGANVLTF	TGTGCCAGCAGAGGCAGGGTATCTGGGGCCAACGTCCTGACTTTC
NA	TRBV27	NA	TRBJ2-1	CASSLEDFYNEQFF	TGTGCCAGCAGTTTAGAGGACTTTTATAATGAGCAGTTCTTC
NA	TRBV7-2	TRBD1	TRBJ1-4	CASSLTGGGEKLFF	TGTGCCAGCAGCCTGACAGGGGGAGGTGAAAAACTGTTTTTT
NA	TRBV2	NA	TRBJ2-6	CASSSQGGGANVLTF	TGTGCCAGCAGTTCACAGGGCGGCGGGGCCAACGTCCTGACTTTC
NA	TRBV6-5	NA	TRBJ2-2	CASSYSLDPGELFF	TGTGCCAGCAGTTACTCGCTAGACCCCGGGGAGCTGTTTTTT
NA	TRBV6-1	NA	TRBJ2-5	CASSEALGRGGETQYF	TGTGCCAGCAGTGAAGCGCTCGGGCGGGGAGGAGAGACCCAGTACTTC
once	TRBV4-3	NA	TRBJ2-3	CASSQSEPRTDTQYF	TGCGCCAGCAGCCAATCCGAACCACGGACAGATACGCAGTATTTT
NA	TRBV30	TRBD2	TRBJ2-5	CAWSGLAGGETQYF	TGTGCCTGGAGTGGACTAGCGGGAGGGGAGACCCAGTACTTC
NA	TRBV4-3	TRBD2	TRBJ2-4	CASSQDLASGRYIQYF	TGCGCCAGCAGCCAAGATTTGGCTAGCGGGAGGTACATTCAGTACTTC
NA	TRBV4-3	TRBD2	TRBJ2-1	CASSQDLAGGRDEQFF	TGCGCCAGCAGCCAAGATCTAGCGGGGGGCCGGGATGAGCAGTTCTTC
NA	TRBV5-1	NA	TRBJ2-1	CASSLDTDYNEQFF	TGCGCCAGCAGCTTGGATACAGACTACAATGAGCAGTTCTTC
NA	TRBV5-6	NA	TRBJ1-2	CASSLEGSVRGGYTF	TGTGCCAGCAGCTTGGAGGGTTCGGTCCGAGGGGGCTACACCTTC
once	TRBV5-6	TRBD1	TRBJ2-3	CASSRTDRGTQYF	TGTGCCAGCAGCCGGACGGACAGGGGTACGCAGTATTTT
NA	TRBV5-1	NA	TRBJ1-1	CASSFSSGNTEAFF	TGCGCCAGCAGCTTCTCGTCGGGGAACACTGAAGCTTTCTTT
NA	TRBV5-6	NA	TRBJ2-5	CASSFRNSLTETQYF	TGTGCCAGCAGCTTTCGAAACTCCTTAACGGAGACCCAGTACTTC
NA	TRBV7-2	NA	TRBJ1-5	CASSLVSGNSNQPQHF	TGTGCCAGCAGCTTAGTATCAGGGAATAGCAATCAGCCCCAGCATTTT
NA	TRBV11-2	TRBD2	TRBJ2-7	CASSFQRLAEQYF	TGTGCCAGCAGCTTCCAACGACTAGCCGAGCAGTACTTC
NA	TRBV5-1	TRBD1	TRBJ2-7	CASSWDRVSYEQYF	TGCGCCAGCAGCTGGGACAGGGTTTCGTACGAGCAGTACTTC
NA	TRBV30	NA	TRBJ2-1	CAWNDRNEQFF	TGTGCCTGGAACGACAGAAATGAGCAGTTCTTC
once	TRBV5-1	TRBD2	TRBJ2-5	CASSLAASGGQKETQYF	TGCGCCAGCAGCTTGGCTGCTAGCGGGGGCCAAAAGGAGACCCAGTACTTC
NA	TRBV6-1	NA	TRBJ2-5	CASSEQRTGGETQYF	TGTGCCAGCAGTGAACAGAGAACTGGAGGAGAGACCCAGTACTTC
NA	TRBV27	TRBD1	TRBJ1-4	CASSSDRGNEKLFF	TGTGCCAGCAGTTCGGACAGGGGAAATGAAAAACTGTTTTTT
NA	TRBV29-1	TRBD1	TRBJ2-3	CSVPQGADTQYF	TGCAGCGTTCCTCAGGGGGCAGATACGCAGTATTTT
NA	TRBV9	NA	TRBJ2-7	CASSPGLTYEQYF	TGTGCCAGCAGCCCAGGGCTGACCTACGAGCAGTACTTC
NA	TRBV13	TRBD2	TRBJ2-1	CASSSLAGGFYNEQFF	TGTGCCAGCAGCTCACTAGCGGGAGGGTTCTACAATGAGCAGTTCTTC
NA	TRBV5-1	NA	TRBJ1-1	CASSLRLGGSTEAFF	TGCGCCAGCAGCTTGCGGTTGGGGGGAAGCACTGAAGCTTTCTTT
NA	TRBV4-1	TRBD1	TRBJ2-2	CASSHGTGITGELFF	TGCGCCAGCAGCCATGGGACAGGGATTACCGGGGAGCTGTTTTTT
NA	TRBV7-6	NA	TRBJ2-7	CASSLAGRDTYEQYF	TGTGCCAGCAGCTTAGCGGGCCGGGACACCTACGAGCAGTACTTC
NA	TRBV5-1	NA	TRBJ2-3	CASSLDSRTDTQYF	TGCGCCAGCAGCTTGGACTCCCGCACAGATACGCAGTATTTT
NA	TRBV6-1	TRBD1	TRBJ1-6	CASVLDRANSPLHF	TGTGCCAGCGTCCTGGACAGGGCTAATTCACCCCTCCACTTT
NA	TRBV6-4	TRBD1	TRBJ2-2	CATGQGPTGELFF	TGTGCCACCGGACAGGGGCCCACCGGGGAGCTGTTTTTT
NA	TRBV19	NA	TRBJ1-2	CASSPPGNYGYTF	TGTGCCAGTAGTCCCCCGGGTAACTATGGCTACACCTTC
NA	TRBV7-9	TRBD1	TRBJ1-2	CASSLVSGGKNYGYTF	TGTGCCAGCAGCTTAGTATCAGGGGGCAAGAACTATGGCTACACCTTC
NA	TRBV18	NA	TRBJ2-7	CASSPPRGSSYEQYF	TGTGCCAGCTCACCACCCCGGGGGAGTTCCTACGAGCAGTACTTC
once	TRBV7-9	NA	TRBJ1-1	CASSLSRDSNEAFF	TGTGCCAGCAGCCTTTCCCGGGACTCCAACGAAGCTTTCTTT
NA	TRBV5-1	TRBD2	TRBJ2-3	CASSLEGLAGGGADTQYF	TGCGCCAGCAGCTTGGAGGGACTAGCGGGAGGTGGTGCAGATACGCAGTATTTT
NA	TRBV29-1	NA	TRBJ2-5	CSGKEWKETQYF	TGCAGCGGGAAGGAGTGGAAGGAGACCCAGTACTTC
NA	TRBV5-4	TRBD2	TRBJ2-7	CASSPQSGGPYEQYF	TGTGCCAGCAGCCCCCAAAGCGGGGGGCCCTACGAGCAGTACTTC
many	TRBV6-1	TRBD2	TRBJ2-2	CASSGTAGPSGTTGELFF	TGTGCCAGCAGTGGAACCGCGGGTCCTAGCGGGACCACCGGGGAGCTGTTTTTT
NA	TRBV6-6	NA	TRBJ2-7	CASSYSRGYEQYF	TGTGCCAGCAGTTACTCCCGGGGCTACGAGCAGTACTTC
NA	TRBV5-1	TRBD1	TRBJ2-5	CASSEGGGETQYF	TGCGCCAGCAGCGAAGGGGGCGGAGAGACCCAGTACTTC